Listed below are T cell receptor beta chains from one sample, sequenced in a study of T cell responses to AZD1222 COVID-19 vaccine. Sequenced by immunoSEQ multiplex PCR; TCRdb stores in-frame clones only, minus some. The table includes approximately 120,000 clones, roughly 87% detected once. The sequencing here drew on peripheral blood, taken 28 days after the second AZD1222 dose. These receptors all come from an adult who received the AZD1222 COVID-19 vaccine. The CDR3 runs from the conserved cysteine through the conserved F or W. Each record gives: V gene, clone size, J gene, D gene, CDR3 protein, CDR3 DNA. D genes are given only for firm matches. Expanded clones get a size class; other rows say once, few or many, or leave the size out.

v_call: TRBV24-1
clone_size: -
j_call: TRBJ2-7
d_call: -
cdr3_aa: CATSDLKEQYF
cdr3_nt: TGTGCCACCAGTGATTTGAAGGAGCAGTACTTC

v_call: TRBV10-1
clone_size: -
j_call: TRBJ2-2
d_call: TRBD1
cdr3_aa: CASSDVWTGNTGELFF
cdr3_nt: TGCGCCAGCAGTGACGTCTGGACAGGGAACACCGGGGAGCTGTTTTTT

v_call: TRBV28
clone_size: -
j_call: TRBJ1-5
d_call: -
cdr3_aa: CASSLSGWRGQPQHF
cdr3_nt: TGTGCCAGCAGTTTATCAGGGTGGAGGGGTCAGCCCCAGCATTTT

v_call: TRBV6-5
clone_size: -
j_call: TRBJ2-7
d_call: TRBD1
cdr3_aa: CASAPDRGYEQYF
cdr3_nt: TGTGCCAGCGCCCCGGACAGGGGGTACGAGCAGTACTTC

v_call: TRBV5-1
clone_size: -
j_call: TRBJ1-1
d_call: -
cdr3_aa: CASSQGTLEGTEAFF
cdr3_nt: TGCGCCAGCAGCCAGGGGACCCTCGAGGGGACTGAAGCTTTCTTT

v_call: TRBV6-5
clone_size: -
j_call: TRBJ1-1
d_call: -
cdr3_aa: CASSTKTWGTEAFF
cdr3_nt: TGTGCCAGCAGTACAAAAACTTGGGGGACTGAAGCTTTCTTT

v_call: TRBV5-1
clone_size: -
j_call: TRBJ2-5
d_call: TRBD2
cdr3_aa: CASSLGVAGVETQYF
cdr3_nt: TGCGCCAGCAGCTTGGGGGTAGCGGGAGTGGAGACCCAGTACTTC

v_call: TRBV28
clone_size: few
j_call: TRBJ1-5
d_call: -
cdr3_aa: CASREPGRDQPQHF
cdr3_nt: TGTGCCAGCAGAGAACCCGGACGGGATCAGCCCCAGCATTTT

v_call: TRBV24-1
clone_size: -
j_call: TRBJ1-2
d_call: TRBD1
cdr3_aa: CATSDESNRGDAYGYTF
cdr3_nt: TGTGCCACCAGTGACGAATCAAACAGGGGGGATGCCTATGGCTACACCTTC

v_call: TRBV12-5
clone_size: once
j_call: TRBJ2-3
d_call: -
cdr3_aa: CASGRGTTDTQYF
cdr3_nt: TGTGCTAGTGGCCGGGGGACCACAGATACGCAGTATTTT

v_call: TRBV30
clone_size: -
j_call: TRBJ2-4
d_call: -
cdr3_aa: CAWSVGGGNIQYF
cdr3_nt: TGTGCCTGGAGTGTAGGAGGGGGAAACATTCAGTACTTC

v_call: TRBV12-3/TRBV12-4
clone_size: few
j_call: TRBJ1-2
d_call: -
cdr3_aa: CASSFRDTYGYTF
cdr3_nt: TGTGCCAGCAGTTTCCGGGACACCTATGGCTACACCTTC

v_call: TRBV2
clone_size: few
j_call: TRBJ2-7
d_call: TRBD2
cdr3_aa: CASSEASGRAHEQYF
cdr3_nt: TGTGCCAGCAGTGAGGCTAGCGGGAGGGCCCACGAGCAGTACTTC

v_call: TRBV27
clone_size: -
j_call: TRBJ1-1
d_call: -
cdr3_aa: CATQPRGGSEAFF
cdr3_nt: TGTGCCACCCAACCGAGGGGAGGAAGTGAAGCTTTCTTT

v_call: TRBV5-1
clone_size: -
j_call: TRBJ1-4
d_call: -
cdr3_aa: CASSAAPATNEKLFF
cdr3_nt: TGCGCCAGCAGCGCCGCTCCGGCAACTAATGAAAAACTGTTTTTT

v_call: TRBV11-3
clone_size: -
j_call: TRBJ1-6
d_call: -
cdr3_aa: CASSIGYSSYNSPLHF
cdr3_nt: TGTGCCAGCAGCATCGGGTATAGCTCCTATAATTCACCCCTCCACTTT

v_call: TRBV11-2
clone_size: -
j_call: TRBJ2-2
d_call: -
cdr3_aa: CASSLGLTGELFF
cdr3_nt: TGTGCCAGCAGCTTAGGACTCACCGGGGAGCTGTTTTTT

v_call: TRBV28
clone_size: -
j_call: TRBJ1-5
d_call: -
cdr3_aa: CASSETRGALANQPQHF
cdr3_nt: TGTGCCAGCAGCGAAACTCGGGGGGCGCTGGCCAATCAGCCCCAGCATTTT

v_call: TRBV7-2
clone_size: -
j_call: TRBJ2-3
d_call: -
cdr3_aa: CASSWGAGRGDTQYF
cdr3_nt: TGTGCCAGCAGTTGGGGGGCGGGAAGGGGAGATACGCAGTATTTT

v_call: TRBV5-1
clone_size: -
j_call: TRBJ2-3
d_call: -
cdr3_aa: CASSFSGGTDTQYF
cdr3_nt: TGCGCCAGCAGCTTTTCAGGGGGCACAGATACGCAGTATTTT

v_call: TRBV6-5
clone_size: -
j_call: TRBJ1-2
d_call: -
cdr3_aa: CASSYGGNLDSYGYTF
cdr3_nt: TGTGCCAGCAGTTACGGGGGGAACCTTGACTCGTATGGCTACACCTTC

v_call: TRBV5-1
clone_size: once
j_call: TRBJ1-3
d_call: TRBD1
cdr3_aa: CASSSGTGGSGNTIYF
cdr3_nt: TGCGCCAGCAGTTCCGGGACAGGGGGCTCTGGAAACACCATATATTTT

v_call: TRBV7-2
clone_size: -
j_call: TRBJ2-5
d_call: TRBD2
cdr3_aa: CASSPWLAGGRNKQETQYF
cdr3_nt: TGTGCCAGCAGCCCCTGGCTAGCGGGGGGGCGGAATAAACAAGAGACCCAGTACTTC

v_call: TRBV6-6
clone_size: once
j_call: TRBJ2-3
d_call: TRBD1
cdr3_aa: CASSRGQGGTDTQYF
cdr3_nt: TGTGCCAGCAGTCGGGGACAGGGGGGGACAGATACGCAGTATTTT

v_call: TRBV2
clone_size: once
j_call: TRBJ2-1
d_call: TRBD2
cdr3_aa: CASSPGLAGANEQFF
cdr3_nt: TGTGCCAGCAGTCCGGGACTAGCGGGAGCAAATGAGCAGTTCTTC

v_call: TRBV30
clone_size: -
j_call: TRBJ1-3
d_call: -
cdr3_aa: CAWSVPGTTGNTIYF
cdr3_nt: TGTGCCTGGAGTGTACCAGGTACGACTGGAAACACCATATATTTT

v_call: TRBV2
clone_size: -
j_call: TRBJ2-5
d_call: TRBD1
cdr3_aa: CASSWTGNLQETQYF
cdr3_nt: TGTGCCAGCAGCTGGACAGGGAACCTCCAAGAGACCCAGTACTTC

v_call: TRBV6-6
clone_size: -
j_call: TRBJ1-5
d_call: -
cdr3_aa: CASSWGPRSNQPQHF
cdr3_nt: TGTGCCAGCAGTTGGGGCCCGAGGAGCAATCAGCCCCAGCATTTT

v_call: TRBV7-8
clone_size: -
j_call: TRBJ2-3
d_call: -
cdr3_aa: CASSLVAGDTQYF
cdr3_nt: TGTGCCAGCAGCTTAGTGGCGGGGGATACGCAGTATTTT

v_call: TRBV7-9
clone_size: -
j_call: TRBJ2-7
d_call: TRBD1
cdr3_aa: CASSSGTGIYEQYF
cdr3_nt: TGTGCCAGCAGCTCCGGGACAGGGATATACGAGCAGTACTTC